The 29 T cell receptor beta chains reported below all come from one sample, sequenced in a study of Ad26.COV2.S vaccination and SARS-CoV-2 variants. The treatment was: approximately 18 received Ad26.COV2.S at low or high dose, single or two shots; several received placebo; per-sample allocation not given. All samples were drawn on day 63, counting from the first vaccine or placebo injection. TCRdb keeps only in-frame clones here, not all; method: immunoSEQ multiplex PCR. The sample carries some 290,000 clones, about 82% recorded once. Source: peripheral blood, taken in a trial of Ad26.COV2.S vaccine versus placebo. These receptors were taken from a person between 18 and 59 years old who received the Ad26.COV2.S COVID-19 vaccine or a placebo.

This clone was observed a handful of times. The genes are TRBV10-1 and TRBJ2-7, with 9 bases identical to TRBD1. This CDR3 comprises 15 residues. The germline V gene encodes CDR1 WNHNN and CDR2 SYGVQD (reference sequence). J was trimmed by 5 bases and V by 3 bases; bases with no gene match: 8. CDR3 coding DNA: TGCGCCAGCAGTGAAACACGGACAGGGGTGGACGAGCAGTACTTC. It encodes CASSETRTGVDEQYF.

V gene TRBV29-1 combines with J gene TRBJ1-4; possibly TRBD1 for D (5 bases). Per the germline V gene, CDR1 is SQVTM and CDR2 is ANQGSEA. CDR3 length equals 14 residues. V shed 6 bases and J shed 10 bases, with 21 bases lying between them. The CDR3 region is CSVYSEGKRGKLFF. CDR3 DNA sequence: TGCAGCGTATATTCTGAGGGGAAAAGGGGAAAACTGTTTTTT. Filled out from reference TRBV29-1 and TRBJ1-4, the complete variable domain reads SAVISQKPSRDICQRGTSLTIQCQVDSQVTMMFWYRQQPGQSLTLIATANQGSEATYESGFVIDKFPISRPNLTFSTLTVSNMSPEDSSIYLCSVYSEGKRGKLFFGSGTQLSVL.

This chain joins TRBV10-3 and TRBJ2-2; 10 bases align to TRBD2. The V and J ends lost 2 bases and 3 bases, in that order; junction bases with no gene match: 3. The CDR3 runs to 16 residues. CDR1 is ENHRY, CDR2 SYGVKD, per germline. The chain's CDR3 is CAISEKRGGDTGELFF. For the CDR3, the DNA is TGTGCCATCAGTGAGAAGCGGGGGGGAGACACCGGGGAGCTGTTTTTT.

CDR3 coding DNA: TGTGCCAGCACCGACAGGGTTTCTGAAAAACTGTTTTTT. It yields the protein CASTDRVSEKLFF. The chain combines TRBV6-6 with TRBJ1-4; TRBD1 matches 7 bases. Germline CDR1 MNHNY, CDR2 SVGAGI (reference sequence). The CDR3 covers 13 residues. The V and J ends lost 7 bases and 7 bases, in that order; junction bases with no gene match: 6.

V gene TRBV3-1 (or the pseudogene TRBV3-2) combines with J gene TRBJ1-5; no definite D call. The length of the CDR3 is 14 residues. From germline, CDR1 is LGHDT and CDR2 YNNKEL (reference sequence). The germline V and J ends were trimmed by 2 bases and 5 bases, with 10 bases remaining between them. The CDR3 DNA follows: TGTGCCAGCAGCCAAACGGACGGGGATCAGCCCCAGCATTTT. It encodes CASSQTDGDQPQHF.

The V and J genes are TRBV2 and TRBJ2-1; D unresolved. V was pared by 2 bases and J by 8 bases, with 7 bases between. Germline-derived CDR1 and CDR2 are SNHLY and FYNNEI. This CDR3 has 12 residues. In nucleotides, the CDR3 is TGTGCCAGCAGTGAACAGTCTTATGAGCAGTTCTTC. Amino acids: CASSEQSYEQFF.

The V and J genes are TRBV28 and TRBJ2-3; D remains ambiguous. Germline lookup yields CDR1 MDHEN and CDR2 SYDVKM. The CDR3 spans 15 residues. The V gene lost 1 base and the J gene lost 4 bases, with 12 bases spanning the gap. The chain's CDR3 is CASSLYRESADTQYF. In nucleotides, the CDR3 is TGTGCCAGCAGTTTATATAGGGAAAGCGCAGATACGCAGTATTTT.

The chain recombines TRBV13 with TRBJ1-1; D remains ambiguous. Trimming took off 0 bases at V and 2 bases at J, with 10 bases between the two ends. The CDR3 is 15 residues long. Germline values: CDR1 PRHDT, CDR2 FYEKMQ (reference sequence). The CDR3 reads CASSLGRSRNTEAFF. Written as DNA, the CDR3 is TGTGCCAGCAGCTTAGGGCGGTCACGAAACACTGAAGCTTTCTTT.

This chain connects TRBV28 to TRBJ2-5, with 7 bases aligning to TRBD1. CDR3 length: 15 residues. Per the germline V gene, CDR1 is MDHEN and CDR2 is SYDVKM. The V gene end was trimmed by 6 bases and the J gene end by 4 bases; junction bases not matched to a gene: 11. Here the CDR3 reads CASSEVTTGRETQYF. CDR3 nucleotides: TGTGCCAGCAGCGAAGTTACGACAGGGAGAGAGACCCAGTACTTC.

The chain is built from TRBV7-9 and TRBJ2-5; TRBD2 matches at 12 bases. From germline, CDR1 is SEHNR and CDR2 FQNEAQ (reference sequence). The V segment lost 5 bases and the J segment 0 bases; nucleotides outside the gene matches: 4. This CDR3 has 16 residues. CDR3 sequence: CASSAGLAGNQETQYF. The DNA for the CDR3 is TGTGCCAGCAGCGCTGGACTAGCGGGGAACCAAGAGACCCAGTACTTC. Full variable domain (missing parts from reference TRBV7-9 and TRBJ2-5): DTGVSQNPRHKITKRGQNVTFRCDPISEHNRLYWYRQTLGQGPEFLTYFQNEAQLEKSRLLSDRFSAERPKGSFSTLEIQRTEQGDSAMYLCASSAGLAGNQETQYFGPGTRLLVL.

The chain links TRBV30 to TRBJ1-6, with D possibly matching TRBD1 (6 bases). CDR3 length: 14 amino acids. V lost 4 bases, J lost 7 bases, and 14 bases lay in between. Germline CDR1 reads GTSNPN; CDR2 reads SVGIG (reference sequence). Here the CDR3 DNA reads TGTGCCTGGACTCCCCAGGGGTGGAATTCACCCCTCCACTTT. Its protein product is CAWTPQGWNSPLHF.

In this sample, this clone turned up once. J is TRBJ1-5 and V is TRBV19; no clear D. Germline V gene sequence: CDR1 LNHDA, CDR2 SQIVND (reference sequence). V was trimmed by 5 bases and J by 4 bases, leaving 21 bases between them. The CDR3 has 17 residues. The CDR3 here is CASSYPAASAGNQPQHF. CDR3 DNA sequence: TGTGCCAGTAGTTATCCGGCAGCCTCGGCGGGGAATCAGCCCCAGCATTTT.

This clone was seen a single time. The chain uses TRBV6-2 or TRBV6-3 and TRBJ2-7; D ambiguous. From germline, CDR1 is MNHEY and CDR2 SVGEGT. The V gene lost 5 bases and the J gene lost 6 bases, with 14 bases spanning the gap. There are 13 residues in the CDR3. The CDR3 region is CASSDHKQREQYF. In nucleotides, the CDR3 is TGTGCCAGCAGTGACCATAAGCAGCGCGAGCAGTACTTC.

The chain uses TRBV5-8 and TRBJ1-5, with 9 bases fitting TRBD1. Unmatched junction bases numbered 4, after V lost 4 bases and J lost 5 bases. CDR1 is SGHTS and CDR2 is YDEGEE in the germline V gene. The CDR3 consists of 14 residues. CDR3 nucleotides: TGTGCCAGCAGCCAAAGGACAGGGGATCAGCCCCAGCATTTT. It yields the protein CASSQRTGDQPQHF.

The chain combines TRBV3-1 (or the pseudogene TRBV3-2) with TRBJ2-7; no reliable D call. Trimming pared 1 base from V and 4 bases from J, leaving 5 bases between. The CDR3 contains 12 residues. The germline V gene has CDR1 LGHDT and CDR2 YNNKEL (reference sequence). For the CDR3, the DNA is TGTGCCAGCAGCCAAGGACCGTACGAGCAGTACTTC. Amino acids: CASSQGPYEQYF.

The V and J genes are TRBV6-5 and TRBJ2-5, with 10 bases that match TRBD1. Losses at the gene ends were 6 bases for V and 7 bases for J; bases not matched to a gene: 11. Germline V gene lookup returns CDR1 MNHEY and CDR2 SVGAGI. The CDR3 is 15 amino acids. CDR3 DNA sequence: TGTGCCAGCAGCGGAGGGACAGGGGTCAGGGGGACCCAGTACTTC. The encoded protein is CASSGGTGVRGTQYF.

This clone occurred a few times. V usage is TRBV10-1 and J usage is TRBJ2-7, with a possible D match to TRBD2 (6 bases). Germline CDR1 reads WNHNN; CDR2 reads SYGVQD (reference sequence). CDR3 length equals 16 residues. The V gene lost 2 bases and the J gene lost 0 bases, with 14 bases spanning the gap. The CDR3 DNA reads TGCGCCAGCAGTGAGATGCGGGACGCAAGCTCCTACGAGCAGTACTTC. Protein product: CASSEMRDASSYEQYF.

This clone was seen a few times. With a much larger clone just one base away, this may be a read error. Other DNA sequences in this specimen translate into the identical CDR3. This sequence joins TRBV3-1 (or the pseudogene TRBV3-2) and TRBJ2-1, with 12 bases lining up with TRBD2. V lost 5 bases, J lost 5 bases, and 1 base stayed unmatched. Germline values: CDR1 LGHDT, CDR2 YNNKEL (reference sequence). The CDR3 consists of 14 residues. The CDR3 sequence: CASSWTSGDNEQFF. CDR3 DNA sequence: TGTGCCAGCAGCTGGACTAGCGGGGACAATGAGCAGTTCTTC.

This clone was recorded once. The chain combines TRBV5-1 with TRBJ1-1; D is perhaps TRBD1 (6 bases). V lost 3 bases and J lost 0, with 15 bases in between. CDR3 length: 16 amino acids. Germline values: CDR1 SGHRS, CDR2 YFSETQ. The CDR3: CASSSMIGGMNTEAFF. The CDR3 DNA reads TGCGCCAGCAGCTCGATGATAGGGGGGATGAACACTGAAGCTTTCTTT.

This clone has ten or more counts. This chain uses TRBV6-5 with TRBJ2-7; TRBD2 might be the D (6 bases). The germline gives CDR1 MNHEY, CDR2 SVGAGI. The CDR3 extends over 14 amino acids. V lost 6 bases and J 6 bases, leaving 18 bases between the germline ends. The CDR3 spells CASSPPGEWREQYF. DNA for the CDR3: TGTGCCAGCAGCCCCCCGGGGGAGTGGCGCGAGCAGTACTTC.

The chain carries TRBV28 and TRBJ1-2; D gene unclear. The germline V gene has CDR1 MDHEN and CDR2 SYDVKM. CDR3 size: 13 residues. V was pared by 3 bases and J by 7 bases, with 12 bases between. CDR3 protein: CASSFTGGSGYTF. In DNA, the CDR3 is TGTGCCAGCAGTTTTACGGGAGGAAGTGGCTACACCTTC.

The chain links TRBV5-1 to TRBJ2-1, with D possibly matching TRBD2 (6 bases). The CDR3 loop spans 15 amino acids. V gave up 3 bases and J gave up 5 bases, with 15 bases separating them. The germline CDR1 and CDR2 sequences are SGHRS and YFSETQ. CDR3 nucleotide sequence: TGCGCCAGCAGCTGGAGGACTACTGGAAACAATGAGCAGTTCTTC. Translated, it gives CASSWRTTGNNEQFF.

The chain employs TRBV5-1 and TRBJ2-7, with D perhaps matching TRBD1 or TRBD2 (5 bases each). With 4 bases removed from V and 2 bases from J, the gap between germline ends came to 19 bases. CDR1 is SGHRS, CDR2 YFSETQ, per germline. This CDR3 has 16 amino acids. The CDR3 sequence is CASSRGDLHQPYEQYF. The CDR3 DNA reads TGCGCCAGCAGCCGAGGGGACCTCCATCAGCCCTACGAGCAGTACTTC.

The chain is built from TRBV28 and TRBJ2-3; 9 bases align to TRBD2. V was pared by 1 base and J by 2 bases, with 4 bases of the junction left unmatched. This CDR3 is 16 amino acids long. From germline, CDR1 is MDHEN and CDR2 SYDVKM. CDR3 in amino acids: CASSLLAGALTDTQYF. The CDR3 DNA follows: TGTGCCAGCAGTTTATTAGCGGGGGCCCTCACAGATACGCAGTATTTT.

This chain links TRBV11-2 with TRBJ2-7, with TRBD1 matching 7 bases. Germline V gives CDR1 SGHAT, CDR2 FQNNGV. The CDR3 totals 14 residues. The trim removed 1 base at V and 4 bases at J, leaving 4 bases unmatched. The CDR3: CASSLVRRGYEQYF. For the CDR3, the DNA is TGTGCCAGCAGCTTAGTTCGCAGGGGGTACGAGCAGTACTTC.

The chain has TRBV25-1 and TRBJ1-1; no firm D call. Deletions cut 7 bases from V and 5 bases from J, with 14 bases between. Germline loops: CDR1 MGHDK, CDR2 SYGVNS. This CDR3 spans 13 amino acids. CDR3 protein: CASTQKMGTEAFF. DNA for the CDR3: TGTGCCAGCACGCAAAAGATGGGGACTGAAGCTTTCTTT.

The rearrangement joins TRBV7-9 to TRBJ2-7, with 11 positions matching TRBD2. The ends lost 2 bases at V and 1 base at J; junction bases unmatched: 7. Germline lookup yields CDR1 SEHNR and CDR2 FQNEAQ (reference sequence). The CDR3 spans 17 residues. Written as DNA, the CDR3 is TGTGCCAGCAGCTTAATTAGCGGGGGGGTCCTTTCCTACGAGCAGTACTTC. Its protein is CASSLISGGVLSYEQYF.

This clone was found once. This chain joins TRBV6-2 or TRBV6-3 and TRBJ2-1; 10 bases are shared with TRBD2. Germline trimming cut 2 bases from V and 3 bases from J; bases unmatched to any gene: 7. The germline CDR1 and CDR2 sequences are MNHEY and SVGEGT. The CDR3 is 17 residues long. DNA for the CDR3: TGTGCCAGCAGTTACCGTAGCGGGGGGCTTGGCTACAATGAGCAGTTCTTC. Translating it yields CASSYRSGGLGYNEQFF.

This clone was detected only a few times. V and J are TRBV6-4 and TRBJ2-2; no definite D call. V was clipped by 4 bases and J by 4 bases, with 13 bases between them. Per the germline V gene, CDR1 is MRHNA and CDR2 is SNTAGT. The CDR3 sequence is 15 residues long. Written as DNA, the CDR3 is TGTGCCAGCAGTGGTCATAAGGATTTCACCGGGGAGCTGTTTTTT. Amino acid sequence: CASSGHKDFTGELFF.